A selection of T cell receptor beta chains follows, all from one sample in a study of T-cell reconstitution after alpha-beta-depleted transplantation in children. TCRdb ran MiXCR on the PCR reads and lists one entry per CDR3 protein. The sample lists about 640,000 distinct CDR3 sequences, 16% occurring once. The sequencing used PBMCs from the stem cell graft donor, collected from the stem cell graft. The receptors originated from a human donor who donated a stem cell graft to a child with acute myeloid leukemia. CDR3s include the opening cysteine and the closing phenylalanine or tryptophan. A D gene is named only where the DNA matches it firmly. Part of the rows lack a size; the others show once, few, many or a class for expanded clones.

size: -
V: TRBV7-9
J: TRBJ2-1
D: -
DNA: TGTGCCAGCAGCCCAGGGGCTAGTAGTGGTGAGCAGTTCTTC
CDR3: CASSPGASSGEQFF

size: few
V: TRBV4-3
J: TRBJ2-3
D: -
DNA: TGCGCCAGCAGCGAAGCTCCGGAGACTAGGCAATATTTT
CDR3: CASSEAPETRQYF

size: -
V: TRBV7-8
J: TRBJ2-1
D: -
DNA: TGTGCCAGCAGCTTAGCGAACCTAGCCGATGAGCAGTTCTTC
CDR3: CASSLANLADEQFF

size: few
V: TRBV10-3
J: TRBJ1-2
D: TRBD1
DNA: TGTGCCATCAGTGTTTCCTACTACAGGGGTAACTATGGCTACACCTTC
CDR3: CAISVSYYRGNYGYTF

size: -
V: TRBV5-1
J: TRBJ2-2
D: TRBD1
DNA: TGCGCCAGCCGACAAATACCGGGACAGGGGGCCGTCGGGGAGCTGTTTTTT
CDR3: CASRQIPGQGAVGELFF

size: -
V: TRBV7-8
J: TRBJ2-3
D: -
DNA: TGTGCCAGCAGCGACTGGAGGGATACGCAGTATTTT
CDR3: CASSDWRDTQYF

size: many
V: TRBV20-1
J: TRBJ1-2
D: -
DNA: TGCAGTGCTAGAGATCGCTTGAAGAGGGATGGCTACACCTTC
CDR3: CSARDRLKRDGYTF

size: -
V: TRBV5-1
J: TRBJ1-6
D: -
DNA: TGCGCCAGCAGCTTGGAACGCTCCTATTCACCCCTCCACTTT
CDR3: CASSLERSYSPLHF

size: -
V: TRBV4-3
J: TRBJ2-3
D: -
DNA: TGCGCCAGCAGCCAAGTGTTAGCAGATACGCAGTATTTT
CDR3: CASSQVLADTQYF

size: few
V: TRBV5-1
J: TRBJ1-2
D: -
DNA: TGCGCCAGCAGTGAGGGGGGTTCTGGCTACACCTTC
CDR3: CASSEGGSGYTF

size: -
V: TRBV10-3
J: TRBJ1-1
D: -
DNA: TGTGCCATCAGTGAGTCCCCCGGGGGTAACACTGAAGCTTTCTTT
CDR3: CAISESPGGNTEAFF

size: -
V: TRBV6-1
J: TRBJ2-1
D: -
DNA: TGTGCCAGCAGCCTCAGAGGGGTAGAGGACAATGAGCAGTTCTTC
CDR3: CASSLRGVEDNEQFF

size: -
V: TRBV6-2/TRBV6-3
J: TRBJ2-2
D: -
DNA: TGTGCCAGCAGTTTGACGTACCAGGGCCCCACCGGGGAGCTGTTTTTT
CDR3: CASSLTYQGPTGELFF

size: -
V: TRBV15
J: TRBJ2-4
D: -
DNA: TGTGCCACCAGCAGATTTGACGACAGGAAAAACATTCAGTACTTC
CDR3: CATSRFDDRKNIQYF

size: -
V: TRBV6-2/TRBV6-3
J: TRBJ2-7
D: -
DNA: TGTGCCAGCAGGAGACAGGTCTCCTCCTACGAGCAGTACTTC
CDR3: CASRRQVSSYEQYF

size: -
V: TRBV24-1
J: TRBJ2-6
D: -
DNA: TGTGCCACCAGTGGATTGCCATCCCGGACATCTGGGGCCAACGTCCTGACTTTC
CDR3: CATSGLPSRTSGANVLTF

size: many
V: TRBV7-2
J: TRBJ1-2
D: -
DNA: TGTGCCAGCAGCTTAGGGGGGGAGGATGGCTACACCTTC
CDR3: CASSLGGEDGYTF

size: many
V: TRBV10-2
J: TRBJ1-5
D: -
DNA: TGCGCCAGCAGCGAGAGATGGAATTTTGGCAATCAGCCCCAGCATTTT
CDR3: CASSERWNFGNQPQHF